The rows below give T cell receptor beta chains drawn from one sample of a study of blood T cell repertoires in COVID-19. Generated by immunoSEQ multiplex PCR, the TCRdb table keeps only in-frame clones and is missing some. The sample lists 200,000 to 300,000 clones, roughly 88% seen once, with 2.5% to 4% in the top ten. The sample comprised PBMCs or T cells enriched from blood (not recorded which). These receptor sequences come from a woman aged 40 to 50 who had been exposed to COVID-19. Both conserved end residues are part of each CDR3. The D gene is left open where the match is weak. Some rows have no size entry. The others give once, few or many, or a class for an expanded clone.

TRBD2	-	TRBJ2-7	14	TRBV7-9	CASSFTSGPYEQYF	TGTGCCAGCAGCTTTACTAGCGGACCCTACGAGCAGTACTTC
TRBD1	-	TRBJ1-2	18	TRBV27	CASSLYPIVDRVDYGYTF	TGTGCCAGCAGTTTATATCCGATCGTGGACAGGGTGGATTATGGCTACACCTTC
-	-	TRBJ1-1	15	TRBV10-1	CASSGNRKLNTEAFF	TGCGCCAGCAGTGGGAACAGGAAGTTGAACACTGAAGCTTTCTTT
TRBD2	once	TRBJ2-1	17	TRBV4-2	CASSQDRAGGSYNEQFF	TGTGCCAGCAGCCAAGATCGAGCGGGGGGCTCCTACAATGAGCAGTTCTTC
-	-	TRBJ1-2	16	TRBV4-2	CASSQAQEIRDKGYTF	TGTGCCAGCAGCCAAGCTCAAGAGATAAGGGACAAAGGCTACACCTTC
-	-	TRBJ1-3	16	TRBV9	CASSVGNSPSGNTIYF	TGTGCCAGCAGCGTAGGAAACAGCCCCTCTGGAAACACCATATATTTT
-	-	TRBJ1-1	19	TRBV4-3	CASSQGGPGRVNLNTEAFF	TGCGCCAGCAGCCAAGGGGGCCCGGGCAGGGTGAATCTGAACACTGAAGCTTTCTTT
-	once	TRBJ1-1	14	TRBV19	CASRRREMNTEAFF	TGTGCCAGTAGACGCAGGGAAATGAACACTGAAGCTTTCTTT
TRBD1	-	TRBJ1-2	14	TRBV13	CASSYRDRTYGYTF	TGTGCCAGCAGCTACAGGGACAGAACCTATGGCTACACCTTC
TRBD1	once	TRBJ1-2	15	TRBV3-1/TRBV3-2	CASSPAQGASGGYTF	TGTGCCAGCAGCCCGGCACAGGGGGCGTCTGGGGGCTACACCTTC
-	-	TRBJ1-2	14	TRBV19	CASSIGPGSYGYTF	TGTGCCAGTAGTATAGGTCCCGGTTCCTATGGCTACACCTTC
-	-	TRBJ1-5	13	TRBV30	CAWSVYSNQPQHF	TGTGCCTGGAGTGTATATAGCAATCAGCCCCAGCATTTT
-	-	TRBJ1-1	15	TRBV7-9	CASSLEQTMNTEAFF	TGTGCCAGCAGCTTAGAACAGACGATGAACACTGAAGCTTTCTTT
-	-	TRBJ1-2	13	TRBV30	CAWRRLDYYGYTF	TGTGCCTGGAGGCGACTGGATTACTATGGCTACACCTTC
TRBD2	-	TRBJ2-1	15	TRBV13	CASSFASGSRNEQFF	TGTGCCAGCAGCTTCGCTAGCGGGAGTCGCAATGAGCAGTTCTTC
TRBD1	once	TRBJ2-2	15	TRBV18	CASSPQQGYTGELFF	TGTGCCAGCTCACCCCAACAGGGGTACACCGGGGAGCTGTTTTTT